This entry is about one T cell receptor beta chain. This specimen comes from a study of blood T cell repertoires in COVID-19. The length of the CDR3 is 14 residues. Trimming removed 4 bases at V and 0 bases at J, with 8 bases between. Looked up from germline, CDR1 is KGHSY and CDR2 is FQNENV. Generated by immunoSEQ multiplex PCR, the TCRdb table keeps only in-frame clones and is missing some. The table has some 130,000 clones, about four fifths seen once. Clinical histories supplied by participants themselves formed the basis of cohort assignment. The recovered donors of Cohort 3 showed two negative PCRs, clearance, or symptom resolution.

The chain links TRBV16 to TRBJ2-3; weak D call: TRBD2 (5 bases). The TCR originated in a man younger than 40 who had recovered from COVID-19. Sequences were obtained from PBMCs or T cells enriched from blood (not recorded which). CDR3 loop: CASSLGLSTDTQYF. For the CDR3, the DNA is TGTGCCAGCAGCCTTGGACTTAGCACAGATACGCAGTATTTT.